This T cell receptor (beta chain) was recovered during a study of shared clonotypes between healthy human individuals. Overall study results and limits: Across subsets, estimated richness was generally greater for naive than for memory populations.

CDR1 and CDR2 from the germline V gene are MNHEY and SVGAGI. CDR3 length equals 15 residues. V was clipped by 2 bases and J by 9 bases; unmatched bases: 10. When replicate PCRs were run on sorted subsets, they used 150 to 200 ng DNA, approximately 33,000 T cell genomes. As handled by the study authors: Filtering of immunoSEQ junctional sequences could not match full-length read filtering. Assay used: immunoSEQ multiplex PCR; TCRdb lists only in-frame clones, some missing. V and J calls and clone size are given by that table; D and trimming were obtained from the DNA. The table includes 2 million to 2.5 million clones, 90% to 97% detected once. About this clone: No antigen is known for it.

Subsets obtained from CD4+ cells comprised CD45RA+ naive and CD45RA-negative memory cells. The genes are TRBV6-5 and TRBJ2-1, with 7 bases that match TRBD2. This TCR derives from a man aged 18 to 29 in good health. The sample consisted of naive CD4+ T cells sorted from blood. Subset indicated: CD45RA+ positively selected. The DNA of the CDR3 is TGTGCCAGCAGTTACGGGGCGGGAGTGAGTGGTGAGCAGTTCTTC. This gives the protein CASSYGAGVSGEQFF.